The 10 T cell receptor beta chains below come from one sample, sequenced in a study of T cell responses to AZD1222 COVID-19 vaccine (dated by TCRdb to the early 2020s). The time point tag for this specimen amounts to: about 28 days (+/-7) after the second vaccine dose. Per the publication, the treatment or condition label means: meningococcal conjugate vaccine given as trial control. Library creation used the immunoSEQ multiplex PCR assay. Held by TCRdb, this immuneACCESS table contains in-frame sequences only and omits some clones. Under half of the omission traces to an unresolved V gene where checked; the cause of the rest is unknown. The sample includes tens of thousands of clones, with around 80% observed a single time. The top ten hold about 20% of the sample. The sequencing here drew on peripheral blood, taken 28 days after the second dose of the MenACWY control vaccine. The receptors were sampled from an adult who received the MenACWY meningococcal vaccine as a control.

The genes are TRBV12-3 or TRBV12-4 and TRBJ1-1; D is undetermined. This CDR3 is 13 amino acids long. Trimming removed 3 bases from V and 10 bases from J, with 15 bases in between. CDR3 in DNA: TGTGCCAGCAGTTTGGTAGAGAGCCTAGGAGCTTTCTTT. It translates to CASSLVESLGAFF.

This clone appeared a few times. CDR3 DNA sequence: TGCGCCAGCAGACCCCGGGGAAGAGGGCCAGATACGCAGTATTTT. This encodes CASRPRGRGPDTQYF. The chain recombines TRBV5-1 with TRBJ2-3, with TRBD2 as a possible D gene (5 bases). Germline V gene sequence: CDR1 SGHRS, CDR2 YFSETQ. V was cut by 5 bases and J by 4 bases, with 17 bases left in between. The CDR3 is made up of 15 amino acids.

This chain joins TRBV3-1 (or the pseudogene TRBV3-2) and TRBJ2-7; 9 positions match TRBD1. There are 15 residues in the CDR3. In germline, CDR1 is LGHDT, CDR2 YNNKEL (reference sequence). The V gene end was trimmed by 1 base and the J gene end by 7 bases; junction bases not matched to a gene: 8. The CDR3 DNA sequence: TGTGCCAGCAGCCAAGGGGGGACAGGGTCCCTGGAGCAGTACTTC. This gives the protein CASSQGGTGSLEQYF.

The V and J genes are TRBV10-2 and TRBJ2-5; D remains unclear. The CDR3 totals 13 residues. Germline CDR1 reads WSHSY; CDR2 reads SAAADI. The germline V and J ends were trimmed by 7 bases and 0 bases, with 9 bases remaining between them. The CDR3 DNA reads as TGCGCCAGCATAGGGCACTACCAAGAGACCCAGTACTTC. It is translated as CASIGHYQETQYF.

The gene calls are TRBV12-5 and TRBJ1-2; unclear D gene. The V gene's germline CDR1 is LGHNT and CDR2 FRNRAP. V was clipped by 8 bases and J by 8 bases, with 12 bases between them. The CDR3 runs 11 residues. DNA of the CDR3: TGTGCTAGTCTAGGCGCGTGGGGCTACACCTTC. Its translation: CASLGAWGYTF.

The rearrangement joins TRBV6-5 to TRBJ1-2, with D maybe TRBD1 (6 bases). Germline V CDR1 and CDR2: MNHEY, SVGAGI. There are 15 residues in the CDR3. V lost 4 bases, J lost 2 bases, and 14 bases lay in between. CDR3 sequence: CASSLDQQGNYGYTF. The CDR3 DNA is TGTGCCAGCAGTTTAGACCAACAGGGAAACTATGGCTACACCTTC.

This chain uses TRBV2 with TRBJ1-2; 9 bases agree with TRBD1. With 5 bases clipped from V and 5 bases from J, the junction kept 9 bases outside the gene matches. The germline V gene has CDR1 SNHLY and CDR2 FYNNEI. CDR3 length: 15 amino acids. The CDR3 DNA is TGTGCCAGCAGTACCACAGGGGGCTTCGTGTATGGCTACACCTTC. Translating it yields CASSTTGGFVYGYTF.

This clone was seen a single time. The chain carries TRBV28 and TRBJ2-7; D is perhaps TRBD1 (5 bases). This CDR3 contains 13 residues. Germline V gives CDR1 MDHEN, CDR2 SYDVKM. Trimming took off 7 bases at V and 1 base at J, with 11 bases between the two ends. CDR3: CASKTTASYEQYF. DNA of the CDR3: TGTGCCAGCAAAACGACAGCATCCTACGAGCAGTACTTC.

V gene TRBV7-8 combines with J gene TRBJ1-5, with D perhaps TRBD1 (5 bases). V lost 2 bases to trimming and J lost 7 bases, with 15 bases between them. The CDR3 extends over 15 amino acids. Germline loops: CDR1 SGHVS, CDR2 FQNEAQ. CDR3 in amino acids: CASSLSVQGGQPQHF. The CDR3 region has the DNA TGTGCCAGCAGCTTAAGCGTGCAGGGCGGACAGCCCCAGCATTTT.

The gene calls are TRBV10-3 and TRBJ1-1; D is unresolved. The germline V and J ends were trimmed by 6 bases and 1 base, with 9 bases remaining between them. The CDR3 runs 13 residues. Germline V CDR1 and CDR2: ENHRY, SYGVKD. CDR3 coding DNA: TGTGCCATCAGGGGATTACCGAACACTGAAGCTTTCTTT. It translates to CAIRGLPNTEAFF.